The TCR beta chain under discussion was sequenced for a study of T cell repertoires in cytomegalovirus infection. Study-wide context: Indicated by public TCR beta signatures were CMV infection and matching HLA type.

General study results and limits: Totalled public TCR beta family frequency picked out people who carried CMV plus the relevant HLA. Clonotype analysis showed dominance of the ex vivo response by HLA-C-restricted CMV-specific TCR beta clonotypes.

The V gene lost 5 bases and the J gene lost 0 bases, with 26 bases spanning the gap. Per the germline V gene, CDR1 is SGHVS and CDR2 is FNYEAQ. The CDR3 spans 20 residues. TCRdb called the reads again in MiXCR, with one record for every CDR3 protein. The table includes under 200,000 distinct CDR3 sequences, roughly 27% detected once. About this clonotype: Its specificity is unknown.

Specimen: PBMCs. V usage is TRBV7-6 and J usage is TRBJ1-5; tentatively, D is TRBD1 (5 bases). This TCR derives from a human donor in good health (CMV status not recorded). Some clones in this sample may be carry-over from other donors' samples. The CDR3 DNA reads as TGTGCCAGCAGCCGCGAGGTTTCGGGTAGCTCGACAGATAGCAATCAGCCCCAGCATTTT. Encoded protein: CASSREVSGSSTDSNQPQHF.